A single sample is the source of the 2 T cell receptor beta chains below, sequenced in a study of cytomegalovirus exposure and HLA in healthy donors. Both 60 Vbeta primers and 13 Jbeta primers went into the PCR. The repertoire was sequenced with immunoSEQ multiplex PCR; TCRdb's copy has only in-frame clones and lacks some. This table has fewer than 200,000 clones, around 90% appearing once. The sequenced material came from PBMCs. Receptors were obtained from a boy between 2 and 10 years old in good health and CMV-seronegative.

This sequence joins TRBV29-1 and TRBJ2-5, with D perhaps TRBD1 (5 bases). Germline values: CDR1 SQVTM, CDR2 ANQGSEA. The V end lost 5 bases, the J end lost 1 base, and 11 bases lay between the germline ends. CDR3 length equals 13 residues. CDR3 region: CSVRQILQETQYF. The CDR3 DNA reads TGCAGCGTTAGACAGATCCTCCAAGAGACCCAGTACTTC.

The rearrangement uses TRBV5-6 and TRBJ1-1; 10 positions match TRBD1. The ends lost 3 bases at V and 2 bases at J; junction bases unmatched: 10. Looked up from germline, CDR1 is SGHDT and CDR2 is YYEEEE. The length of the CDR3 is 17 residues. CDR3 sequence: CASSSTGGEEVNTEAFF. CDR3 coding DNA: TGTGCCAGCAGCTCGACAGGGGGCGAGGAGGTCAACACTGAAGCTTTCTTT.